The 6 T cell receptor beta chains in this list originate from one sample, sequenced in a study of chemoradiotherapy in HPV16-positive cancers. Measured with immunoSEQ multiplex PCR; TCRdb has only the in-frame clones, and not every one. Among approximately 8,300 clones listed, around nine tenths were seen once. This sample comprised blood, obtained from a patient who underwent chemoradiotherapy. The source of these receptors is a human donor with HPV-associated anogenital cancer.

The rearrangement joins TRBV18 to TRBJ2-5; D gene ambiguous. Trimming took 3 bases from V and 1 from J, leaving 12 bases between them. CDR1 KGHSH and CDR2 LQKENI come from the germline V gene. The CDR3 is 15 residues long. The CDR3 coding sequence is TGTGCCAGCTCACCCCGTCGGGCCCTCCAAGAGACCCAGTACTTC. Residues: CASSPRRALQETQYF.

This clone appeared once. The genes are TRBV19 and TRBJ1-2, with D unresolved. Trimming took off 7 bases at V and 5 bases at J, with 17 bases between the two ends. Germline CDR1 LNHDA, CDR2 SQIVND (reference sequence). This CDR3 has 14 residues. This CDR3 is CASTFYGEFYGYTF. The DNA of the CDR3 is TGTGCCAGTACCTTCTACGGAGAATTTTATGGCTACACCTTC.

The chain uses TRBV9 and TRBJ2-1; no definite D call. The CDR3 spans 16 residues. Germline lookup yields CDR1 SGDLS and CDR2 YYNGEE. Trimming took 3 bases from V and 7 from J, leaving 20 bases between them. The CDR3 reads CASSASGVGYSNEQFF. The DNA of the CDR3 is TGTGCCAGCAGCGCGTCCGGAGTGGGTTATTCGAATGAGCAGTTCTTC.

CDR3 sequence reads: CAWRNQGAQTQYF. Written as DNA, the CDR3 is TGTGCCTGGAGAAATCAGGGTGCCCAGACCCAGTACTTC. This chain links TRBV30 with TRBJ2-5; possible D gene TRBD1, 5 bases. There are 13 residues in the CDR3. V was clipped by 3 bases and J by 6 bases, with 14 bases between them. The germline CDR1 and CDR2 sequences are GTSNPN and SVGIG (reference sequence).

This rearrangement joins TRBV11-2 to TRBJ2-7; D perhaps matches TRBD1 (5 bases). This CDR3 has 13 amino acids. V was cut by 3 bases and J by 0 bases, with 6 bases left in between. Per the germline V gene, CDR1 is SGHAT and CDR2 is FQNNGV. The CDR3 DNA follows: TGTGCCAGCAGCTTGGACACCTCCTACGAGCAGTACTTC. Protein sequence: CASSLDTSYEQYF.

The chain recombines TRBV6-4 with TRBJ1-5; D is unresolved. V shed 6 bases and J shed 0 bases, with 6 bases lying between them. Per the germline V gene, CDR1 is MRHNA and CDR2 is SNTAGT. The CDR3 contains 13 residues. CDR3 in DNA: TGTGCCAGCAGCCCTAATAGCAATCAGCCCCAGCATTTT. This encodes CASSPNSNQPQHF.